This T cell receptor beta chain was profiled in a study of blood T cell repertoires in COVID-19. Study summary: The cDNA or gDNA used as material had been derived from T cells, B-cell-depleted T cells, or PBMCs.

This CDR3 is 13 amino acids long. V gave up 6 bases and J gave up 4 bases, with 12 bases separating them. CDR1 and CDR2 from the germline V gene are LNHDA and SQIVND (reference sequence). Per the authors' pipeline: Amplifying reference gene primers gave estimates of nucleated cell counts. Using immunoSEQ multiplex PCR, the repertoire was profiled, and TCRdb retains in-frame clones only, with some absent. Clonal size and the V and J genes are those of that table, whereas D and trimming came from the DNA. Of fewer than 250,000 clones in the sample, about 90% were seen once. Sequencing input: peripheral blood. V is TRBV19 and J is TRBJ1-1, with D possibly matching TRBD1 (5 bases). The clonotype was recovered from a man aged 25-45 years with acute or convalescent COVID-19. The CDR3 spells CASRPRGGTEAFF. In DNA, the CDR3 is TGTGCCAGTAGACCTCGGGGGGGCACTGAAGCTTTCTTT.